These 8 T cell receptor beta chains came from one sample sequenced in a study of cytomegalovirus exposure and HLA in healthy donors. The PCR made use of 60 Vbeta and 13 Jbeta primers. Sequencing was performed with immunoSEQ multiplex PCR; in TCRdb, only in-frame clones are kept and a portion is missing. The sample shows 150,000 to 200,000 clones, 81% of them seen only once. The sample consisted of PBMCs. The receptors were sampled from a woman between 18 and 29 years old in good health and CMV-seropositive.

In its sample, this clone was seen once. The CDR3 nucleotides are TGTGCCAGCAGCCAAGGCACTAGCGGGGGGGGTCGGGAGACCCAGTACTTC. This encodes CASSQGTSGGGRETQYF. V is TRBV4-2 and J is TRBJ2-5; 13 bases are a match to TRBD2. CDR1 is LGHNA, CDR2 YNFKEQ, per germline. V trimming: 1 base; J trimming: 5 bases; junction bases outside the gene matches: 7. The CDR3 runs 17 residues.

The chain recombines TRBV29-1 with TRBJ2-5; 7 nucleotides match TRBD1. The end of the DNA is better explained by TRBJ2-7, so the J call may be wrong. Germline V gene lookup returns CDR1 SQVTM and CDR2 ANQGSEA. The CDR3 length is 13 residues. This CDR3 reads CSVEGDRAYEQYF. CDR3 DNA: TGCAGCGTTGAGGGGGACAGAGCTTACGAGCAGTACTTC.

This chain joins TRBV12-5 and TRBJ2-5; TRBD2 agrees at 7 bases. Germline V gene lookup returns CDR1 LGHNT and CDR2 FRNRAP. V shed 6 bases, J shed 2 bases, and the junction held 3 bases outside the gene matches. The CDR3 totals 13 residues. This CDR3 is CASGLAVQETQYF. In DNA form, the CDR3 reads TGTGCTAGTGGCCTAGCGGTTCAAGAGACCCAGTACTTC.

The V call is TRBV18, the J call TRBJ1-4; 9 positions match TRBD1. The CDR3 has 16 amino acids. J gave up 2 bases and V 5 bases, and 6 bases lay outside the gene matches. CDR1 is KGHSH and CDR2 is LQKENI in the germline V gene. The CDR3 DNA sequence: TGTGCCAGCTCAGAACAGGGGGCGATCACTAATGAAAAACTGTTTTTT. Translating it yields CASSEQGAITNEKLFF.

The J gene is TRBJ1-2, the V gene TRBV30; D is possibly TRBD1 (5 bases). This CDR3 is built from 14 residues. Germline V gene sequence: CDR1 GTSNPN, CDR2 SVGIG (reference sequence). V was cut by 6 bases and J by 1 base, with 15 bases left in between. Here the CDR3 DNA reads TGTGCCTGTCTGCGAGCAGGGAATAACTATGGCTACACCTTC. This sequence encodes CACLRAGNNYGYTF.

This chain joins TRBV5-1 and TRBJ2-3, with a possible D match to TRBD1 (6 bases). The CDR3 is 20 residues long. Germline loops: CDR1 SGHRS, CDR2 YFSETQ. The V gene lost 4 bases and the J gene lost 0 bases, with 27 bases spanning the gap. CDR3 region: CASSPAGQPGTSPSTDTQYF. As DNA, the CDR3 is TGCGCCAGCAGCCCGGCTGGACAGCCAGGAACATCACCTAGCACAGATACGCAGTATTTT.

CDR3 residues: CAWSHGTGSEQYF. The CDR3 coding sequence is TGTGCCTGGAGCCATGGGACAGGGTCCGAGCAGTACTTC. The V call is TRBV30, the J call TRBJ2-7; the match to TRBD1 covers 9 bases. Germline-derived CDR1 and CDR2 are GTSNPN and SVGIG (reference sequence). With V trimmed by 3 bases and J by 6 bases, 6 bases remained unmatched. The CDR3 consists of 13 residues.

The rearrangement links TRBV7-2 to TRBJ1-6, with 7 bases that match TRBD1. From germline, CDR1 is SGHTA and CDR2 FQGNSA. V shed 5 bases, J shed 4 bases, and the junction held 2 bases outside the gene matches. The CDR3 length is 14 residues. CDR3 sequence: CASSRDSYNSPLHF. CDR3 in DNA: TGTGCCAGCAGCAGGGACAGTTATAATTCACCCCTCCACTTT.